These 22 T cell receptor beta chains came from one sample sequenced in a study of blood T cell repertoires in COVID-19. The repertoire was sequenced with immunoSEQ multiplex PCR; TCRdb's copy has only in-frame clones and lacks some. There are about 59,000 clones in the sample; roughly 90% occur only once, and about 17% lies in the top ten. The sequenced sample consisted of peripheral blood. The receptors were gathered from a man of 80 years or more with acute or convalescent COVID-19.

The chain employs TRBV18 and TRBJ1-5; 10 bases fit TRBD1. The CDR3 extends over 14 amino acids. CDR1 and CDR2 from the germline V gene are KGHSH and LQKENI. The trim removed 5 bases at V and 5 bases at J, leaving 3 bases unmatched. CDR3 amino acids: CASSKTGGDQPQHF. In DNA, the CDR3 is TGTGCCAGCTCAAAGACAGGGGGCGATCAGCCCCAGCATTTT.

The V and J genes are TRBV6-1 and TRBJ2-2; weak D call: TRBD1 (6 bases). The CDR3 runs 15 residues. Trimming removed 2 bases from V and 4 bases from J, with 11 bases in between. Germline V CDR1 and CDR2: MNHNS, SASEGT. The CDR3 here is CASSEIQGPTGELFF. DNA of the CDR3: TGTGCCAGCAGTGAAATACAGGGCCCCACCGGGGAGCTGTTTTTT.

The chain has TRBV5-1 and TRBJ2-7; 11 bases line up with TRBD1. Trimming cost V 3 bases and J 3 bases; bases outside gene matches: 5. The CDR3 totals 15 residues. Germline V gene lookup returns CDR1 SGHRS and CDR2 YFSETQ. The CDR3 region has the DNA TGCGCCAGCAGCTATGGACAGGGGGCCTACTACGAGCAGTACTTC. Translated: CASSYGQGAYYEQYF. The full variable domain, rest sourced from reference TRBV5-1 and TRBJ2-7, is KAGVTQTPRYLIKTRGQQVTLSCSPISGHRSVSWYQQTPGQGLQFLFEYFSETQRNKGNFPGRFSGRQFSNSRSEMNVSTLELGDSALYLCASSYGQGAYYEQYFGPGTRLTVT.

This clone was seen only a few times. The chain links TRBV7-6 to TRBJ2-7; 15 nucleotides agree with TRBD2. The CDR3 consists of 15 residues. Germline CDR1 and CDR2: SGHVS and FNYEAQ. The trim removed 4 bases at V and 3 bases at J, leaving 1 base unmatched. This CDR3 is CASSSGLAGGYEQYF. Written as DNA, the CDR3 is TGTGCCAGCAGCTCGGGACTAGCGGGGGGCTACGAGCAGTACTTC.

The chain couples TRBV6-5 to TRBJ1-4, with 10 positions matching TRBD1. Unmatched junction bases numbered 7, after V lost 5 bases and J lost 7 bases. Germline V gene sequence: CDR1 MNHEY, CDR2 SVGAGI. The CDR3 length is 15 residues. Here the CDR3 reads CASSNPGQGSEKLFF. The CDR3 DNA reads as TGTGCCAGCAGTAATCCGGGACAGGGGAGTGAAAAACTGTTTTTT.

The chain combines TRBV6-5 with TRBJ1-3, with 8 bases aligning to TRBD1. The CDR3 runs 14 residues. Trimming at V came to 7 bases and at J to 3 bases, leaving 5 bases not matched to a gene. Germline V lookup: CDR1 MNHEY, CDR2 SVGAGI. CDR3 sequence (DNA): TGTGCCAGCAACCTTGACAGGGGTGGAAACACCATATATTTT. Translation: CASNLDRGGNTIYF.

V usage is TRBV9 and J usage is TRBJ1-6; 7 positions match TRBD1. V trimming: 2 bases; J trimming: 9 bases; junction bases outside the gene matches: 8. Germline CDR1 reads SGDLS; CDR2 reads YYNGEE. The CDR3 is made up of 15 amino acids. CDR3 protein: CASSVSTGVFSPLHF. The CDR3 DNA follows: TGTGCCAGCAGCGTTTCAACAGGGGTTTTTTCACCCCTCCACTTT.

The CDR3 DNA reads as TGTGCCAGCAGCCAGCTTAGCGGGGGGGCTGGAGAGACCCAGTACTTC. It yields the protein CASSQLSGGAGETQYF. The J gene is TRBJ2-5, the V gene TRBV7-8, with 11 bases fitting TRBD2. Germline V gene data show CDR1 as SGHVS and CDR2 as FQNEAQ. The CDR3 length is 16 residues. V trimming: 5 bases; J trimming: 4 bases; junction bases outside the gene matches: 9.

V gene TRBV7-2 combines with J gene TRBJ2-2; D not certain. The CDR3 has 14 residues. CDR1 and CDR2 from the germline V gene are SGHTA and FQGNSA. Trimming stripped 5 bases from V and 0 bases from J, with 7 bases between. The CDR3 here is CASSRAANTGELFF. The DNA of the CDR3 is TGTGCCAGCAGCAGAGCCGCGAACACCGGGGAGCTGTTTTTT.

The chain is built from TRBV11-2 and TRBJ2-3; TRBD2 is a possible D gene (7 bases). V was shortened by 5 bases and J by 5 bases, with 17 bases between the two germline ends. Germline V gene sequence: CDR1 SGHAT, CDR2 FQNNGV. CDR3 size: 15 residues. The CDR3 loop is CASSRGGQPGDTQYF. CDR3 sequence (DNA): TGTGCCAGCAGCAGGGGGGGGCAGCCTGGAGATACGCAGTATTTT.

The chain joins TRBV15 to TRBJ1-2; tentative D call: TRBD1 (5 bases). The CDR3 runs 12 residues. The ends were cut back, 1 base at V and 9 bases at J, with 9 bases in the middle. Germline V lookup: CDR1 LNHNV, CDR2 YYDKDF (reference sequence). CDR3 sequence: CATSRAGTSYTF. The CDR3 coding sequence is TGTGCCACCAGCAGAGCGGGGACTAGCTACACCTTC.

The V call is TRBV29-1, the J call TRBJ2-1; D uncertain. This CDR3 has 15 amino acids. Germline CDR1 reads SQVTM; CDR2 reads ANQGSEA. Between the trimmed V and J ends, which lost 4 bases and 0 bases, there was a span of 13 bases. The CDR3: CSVAGGSLSYNEQFF. In DNA, the CDR3 is TGCAGCGTTGCTGGTGGCTCTCTCTCCTACAATGAGCAGTTCTTC.

This clone was observed a handful of times. The chain combines TRBV7-9 with TRBJ2-1; D perhaps matches TRBD2 (5 bases). The germline V and J ends were trimmed by 1 base and 9 bases, with 16 bases remaining between them. Germline assignment: CDR1 SEHNR and CDR2 FQNEAQ (reference sequence). CDR3 length equals 15 residues. The chain's CDR3 is CASSLGSQARGEQFF. CDR3 DNA: TGTGCCAGCAGCTTAGGTAGCCAGGCCCGGGGTGAGCAGTTCTTC.

The chain couples TRBV3-1 (or the pseudogene TRBV3-2) to TRBJ1-6; D unclear. Germline assignment: CDR1 LGHDT and CDR2 YNNKEL (reference sequence). The ends were cut back, 5 bases at V and 8 bases at J, with 25 bases in the middle. This CDR3 is built from 18 residues. The CDR3 DNA follows: TGTGCCAGCAGCACATCCGTTCCCATTCATACATCATATTCACCCCTCCACTTT. It is translated as CASSTSVPIHTSYSPLHF.

CDR3 region: CASSTGVNGNIQYF. CDR3 in DNA: TGTGCCAGCAGCACAGGGGTCAATGGTAACATTCAGTACTTC. V usage is TRBV3-1 (or the pseudogene TRBV3-2) and J usage is TRBJ2-4; 7 bases agree with TRBD1. The CDR3 contains 14 residues. Germline lookup yields CDR1 LGHDT and CDR2 YNNKEL (reference sequence). The V segment lost 5 bases and the J segment 7 bases; nucleotides outside the gene matches: 8.

About this clone: Compared with germline, one end of the junction differs, possibly owing to a read error. The J gene is TRBJ2-3, the V gene TRBV7-7; 8 nucleotides agree with TRBD1. Per the germline V gene, CDR1 is SSHAT and CDR2 is FNYEAQ (reference sequence). The CDR3 is made up of 15 amino acids. The CDR3 nucleotides read TGTGCTAGCAGCCCCGGACAGGGAAGCACAGATACGCAGTATTTT. Protein product: CASSPGQGSTDTQYF.

The V and J genes are TRBV2 and TRBJ1-1, with D unresolved. CDR3 size: 14 residues. The V gene lost 4 bases and the J gene lost 1 base, with 10 bases spanning the gap. Germline-derived CDR1 and CDR2 are SNHLY and FYNNEI. CDR3 nucleotides: TGTGCCAGCAGTGTGAGTTCTAGGAACACTGAAGCTTTCTTT. Protein sequence: CASSVSSRNTEAFF.

The rearrangement joins TRBV7-9 to TRBJ2-3; a weak D match, TRBD2 (5 bases). The CDR3 consists of 13 residues. Trimming removed 1 base at V and 3 bases at J, with 5 bases between. The V gene's germline CDR1 is SEHNR and CDR2 FQNEAQ (reference sequence). The CDR3 loop is CASSLGGTDTQYF. CDR3 in DNA: TGTGCCAGCAGCTTAGGAGGGACAGATACGCAGTATTTT. The full variable domain, with the rest looked up from reference TRBV7-9 and TRBJ2-3, is DTGVSQNPRHKITKRGQNVTFRCDPISEHNRLYWYRQTLGQGPEFLTYFQNEAQLEKSRLLSDRFSAERPKGSFSTLEIQRTEQGDSAMYLCASSLGGTDTQYFGPGTRLTVL.

The J gene is TRBJ1-4, the V gene TRBV20-1; TRBD1 aligns across 10 bases. Germline trimming cut 3 bases from V and 4 bases from J; bases unmatched to any gene: 5. The CDR3 is 15 amino acids. In germline, CDR1 is DFQATT, CDR2 SNEGSKA (reference sequence). DNA for the CDR3: TGCAGTGCTAGTGGACAGGGGGAAGGTAATGAAAAACTGTTTTTT. Amino acid sequence: CSASGQGEGNEKLFF.

This clone was seen only once. The chain uses TRBV15 and TRBJ2-7; 11 bases map to TRBD1. Unmatched junction bases numbered 1, after V lost 0 bases and J lost 3 bases. Germline V lookup: CDR1 LNHNV, CDR2 YYDKDF (reference sequence). CDR3 length equals 15 residues. CDR3 coding DNA: TGTGCCACCAGCAGAGATGGGACAGGGGGCTACGAGCAGTACTTC. This codes for CATSRDGTGGYEQYF.

This chain uses TRBV20-1 with TRBJ2-3; D ambiguous. The V gene's germline CDR1 is DFQATT and CDR2 SNEGSKA (reference sequence). V lost 5 bases, J lost 2 bases, and 5 bases lay in between. The CDR3 has 11 residues. The chain's CDR3 is CSAQITDTQYF. CDR3 DNA sequence: TGCAGTGCTCAGATCACAGATACGCAGTATTTT.

The CDR3 region has the DNA TGTGCCAGTAGTATCCCCCCCGGCCGGTCAGGGGATAGCTATGGCTACACCTTC. Protein: CASSIPPGRSGDSYGYTF. V gene TRBV19 combines with J gene TRBJ1-2; D may be TRBD1 (6 bases). CDR3 length: 18 amino acids. The germline CDR1 and CDR2 sequences are LNHDA and SQIVND (reference sequence). V lost 3 bases and J 4 bases, leaving 24 bases between the germline ends.